The 9 T cell receptor beta chains below were found in one sample sequenced in a study of type 1 regulatory T cells. Each CDR3 protein gets one entry after TCRdb re-called the reads with MiXCR. The profile shows about 67,000 distinct CDR3 sequences, roughly half of them singletons. These receptors have no identified antigens. Material: cultured non-Tr1 T cells, either the whole culture or a sorted T cell fraction (not recorded which). These receptors were collected from a human donor in good health.

The rearrangement uses TRBV7-8 and TRBJ2-3; 9 bases map to TRBD2. Germline-derived CDR1 and CDR2 are SGHVS and FQNEAQ. Unmatched junction bases numbered 14, after V lost 11 bases and J lost 2 bases. The CDR3 covers 16 residues. The CDR3 coding sequence is TGTGCCGATAGTCCGAGGGCGGGGGGGAACACAGATACGCAGTATTTT. It specifies CADSPRAGGNTDTQYF.

The chain has TRBV4-2 and TRBJ2-1, with 9 bases identical to TRBD2. V shed 0 bases and J 5 bases; nucleotides not matched to a gene: 8. Germline loops: CDR1 LGHNA, CDR2 YNFKEQ. The CDR3 covers 17 residues. CDR3 sequence reads: CASSQEDGGGAHNEQFF. The CDR3 DNA sequence: TGTGCCAGCAGCCAAGAAGATGGCGGGGGGGCCCACAATGAGCAGTTCTTC.

This clonotype was seen ten or more times. The rearrangement uses TRBV7-3 and TRBJ2-1; the D gene is possibly TRBD1 (6 bases). This CDR3 contains 13 residues. Germline V CDR1 and CDR2: SGHTA, FQGTGA. Trimming removed 4 bases from V and 10 bases from J, with 14 bases in between. CDR3 nucleotide sequence: TGTGCCAGCAGCTCCCGAGGGGGTGTGGAGCAGTTCTTC. It encodes CASSSRGGVEQFF.

V and J are TRBV5-1 and TRBJ2-1; TRBD2 matches at 14 bases. Losses at the gene ends were 4 bases for V and 3 bases for J; bases not matched to a gene: 3. Germline loops: CDR1 SGHRS, CDR2 YFSETQ. This CDR3 has 16 residues. Here the CDR3 DNA reads TGCGCCAGCAGCGGGACTAGCGGGGGCCACTACAATGAGCAGTTCTTC. It translates to CASSGTSGGHYNEQFF. The variable domain in full, with the rest retrieved from reference TRBV5-1 and TRBJ2-1, is KAGVTQTPRYLIKTRGQQVTLSCSPISGHRSVSWYQQTPGQGLQFLFEYFSETQRNKGNFPGRFSGRQFSNSRSEMNVSTLELGDSALYLCASSGTSGGHYNEQFFGPGTRLTVL.

The J gene is TRBJ2-7, the V gene TRBV20-1, with 7 bases fitting TRBD1. The CDR3 has 13 amino acids. The V segment lost 3 bases and the J segment 5 bases; nucleotides outside the gene matches: 7. Germline loops: CDR1 DFQATT, CDR2 SNEGSKA (reference sequence). Here the CDR3 DNA reads TGCAGTGCTAGGCGAGCAGACAGGGACGAGCAGTACTTC. Translated: CSARRADRDEQYF.

CDR3 nucleotide sequence: TGTGCCAGCAGCTTAAGTTCGACTAGCGGTCAAGAGACCCAGTACTTC. Its translation is CASSLSSTSGQETQYF. The chain carries TRBV7-2 and TRBJ2-5, with TRBD2 matching 9 bases. J gave up 2 bases and V 2 bases, and 6 bases lay outside the gene matches. The CDR3 consists of 16 residues. CDR1 and CDR2 (germline): SGHTA, FQGNSA.

The J gene is TRBJ2-5, the V gene TRBV20-1, with TRBD2 matching over 12 bases. From germline, CDR1 is DFQATT and CDR2 SNEGSKA (reference sequence). The CDR3 is 16 residues long. V lost 0 bases to trimming and J lost 5 bases; unmatched junction nucleotides: 7. The CDR3 DNA follows: TGCAGTGCTAGAGACCTAGCGGGGGGGCATATGGAGACCCAGTACTTC. It specifies CSARDLAGGHMETQYF.

This clonotype was found a few times. This chain joins TRBV3-1 and TRBJ2-5; TRBD1 is a possible D gene (6 bases). Germline assignment: CDR1 LGHDT and CDR2 YNNKEL (reference sequence). This CDR3 is built from 14 residues. V was pared by 1 base and J by 4 bases, with 10 bases between. The CDR3 nucleotides read TGTGCCAGCAGCCAAGCTAACAGGGCAGAGACCCAGTACTTC. It specifies CASSQANRAETQYF.

This clonotype came up a few times. This chain uses TRBV5-6 with TRBJ2-7; D tentatively fits TRBD1 or TRBD2 (5 bases each). Germline CDR1 reads SGHDT; CDR2 reads YYEEEE. Trimming removed 4 bases from V and 3 bases from J, with 11 bases in between. The CDR3 is 13 amino acids. The CDR3 DNA reads TGTGCCAGCAGCCCGGGACCCGACTACGAGCAGTACTTC. The encoded protein is CASSPGPDYEQYF.